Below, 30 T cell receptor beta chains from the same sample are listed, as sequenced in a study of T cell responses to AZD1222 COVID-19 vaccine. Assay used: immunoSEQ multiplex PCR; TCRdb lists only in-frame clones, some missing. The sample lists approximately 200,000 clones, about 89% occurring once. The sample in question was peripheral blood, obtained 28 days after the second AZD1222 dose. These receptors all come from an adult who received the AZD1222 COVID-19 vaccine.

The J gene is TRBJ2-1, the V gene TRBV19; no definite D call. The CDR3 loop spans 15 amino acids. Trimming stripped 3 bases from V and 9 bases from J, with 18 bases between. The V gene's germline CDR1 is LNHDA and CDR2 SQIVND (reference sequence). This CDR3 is CASSISAPSHSEQFF. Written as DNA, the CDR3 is TGTGCCAGTAGTATTTCGGCGCCCTCACATAGTGAGCAGTTCTTC.

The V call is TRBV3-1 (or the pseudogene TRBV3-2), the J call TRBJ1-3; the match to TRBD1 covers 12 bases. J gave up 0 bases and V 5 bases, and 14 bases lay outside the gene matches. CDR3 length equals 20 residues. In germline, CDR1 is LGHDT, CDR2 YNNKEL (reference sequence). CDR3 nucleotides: TGTGCCAGCAGCGGACGGACCGGGACAGGGGGCAAGGACTCTGGAAACACCATATATTTT. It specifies CASSGRTGTGGKDSGNTIYF.

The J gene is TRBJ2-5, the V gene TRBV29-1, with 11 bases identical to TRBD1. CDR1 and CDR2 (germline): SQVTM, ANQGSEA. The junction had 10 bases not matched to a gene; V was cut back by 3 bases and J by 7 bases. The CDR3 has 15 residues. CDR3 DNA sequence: TGCAGCGTTGACGCCCGGGACAGGGGGACTCGGACCCAGTACTTC. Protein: CSVDARDRGTRTQYF.

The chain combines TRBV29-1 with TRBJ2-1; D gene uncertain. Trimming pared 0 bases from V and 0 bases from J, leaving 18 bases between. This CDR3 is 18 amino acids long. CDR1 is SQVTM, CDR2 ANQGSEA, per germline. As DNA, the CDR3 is TGCAGCGTTGAAGATATCGACCCCGGACGGCGCTCCTACAATGAGCAGTTCTTC. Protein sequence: CSVEDIDPGRRSYNEQFF.

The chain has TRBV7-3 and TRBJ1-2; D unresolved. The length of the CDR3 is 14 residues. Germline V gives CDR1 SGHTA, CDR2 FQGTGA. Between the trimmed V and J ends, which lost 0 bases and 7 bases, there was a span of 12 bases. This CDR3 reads CASSLTGSGGGYTF. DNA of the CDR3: TGTGCCAGCAGCTTAACAGGGTCAGGTGGTGGCTACACCTTC.

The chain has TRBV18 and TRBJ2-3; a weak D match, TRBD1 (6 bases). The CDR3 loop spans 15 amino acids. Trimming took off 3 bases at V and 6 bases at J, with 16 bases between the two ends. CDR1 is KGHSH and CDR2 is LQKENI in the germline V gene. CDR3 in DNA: TGTGCCAGCTCACCTTTCCAGGGGTCGGGCGATACGCAGTATTTT. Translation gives CASSPFQGSGDTQYF.

Written as DNA, the CDR3 is TGTGCCAGCAACCCGACAGGGGGTATCTCCTACGAGCAGTACTTC. Translation: CASNPTGGISYEQYF. The chain carries TRBV6-5 and TRBJ2-7; 9 bases are a match to TRBD1. The germline V gene has CDR1 MNHEY and CDR2 SVGAGI. This CDR3 has 15 amino acids. V dropped 7 bases and J dropped 0; count of bases not matched to a gene: 7.

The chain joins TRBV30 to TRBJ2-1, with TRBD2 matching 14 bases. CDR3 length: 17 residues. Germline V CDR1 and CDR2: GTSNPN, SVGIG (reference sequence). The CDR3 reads CALVSGTSGSFYNEQFF. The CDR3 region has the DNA TGTGCTCTAGTCTCCGGGACTAGCGGGAGCTTCTACAATGAGCAGTTCTTC.

Written as DNA, the CDR3 is TGCGCCAGCAGCTTTAACCGTTACGAGCAGTACTTC. Its translation: CASSFNRYEQYF. This rearrangement joins TRBV5-1 to TRBJ2-7; D remains unclear. The CDR3 loop spans 12 amino acids. Trimming removed 2 bases at V and 4 bases at J, with 7 bases between. Germline CDR1 reads SGHRS; CDR2 reads YFSETQ.

The CDR3 bases are TGTGCCAGCAGCTTCACCGGGTTTATAGATGAGCAGTTCTTC. This encodes CASSFTGFIDEQFF. The chain combines TRBV7-2 with TRBJ2-1; D gene uncertain. The CDR3 has 14 residues. V lost 3 bases and J 8 bases, leaving 14 bases between the germline ends. Germline lookup yields CDR1 SGHTA and CDR2 FQGNSA.

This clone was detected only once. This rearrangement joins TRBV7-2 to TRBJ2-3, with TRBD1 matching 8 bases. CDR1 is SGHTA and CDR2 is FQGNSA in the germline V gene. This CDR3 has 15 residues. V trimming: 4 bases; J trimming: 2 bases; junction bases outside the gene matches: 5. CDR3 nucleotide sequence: TGTGCCAGCAGCTACGACAGGGGACTCACAGATACGCAGTATTTT. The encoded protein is CASSYDRGLTDTQYF.

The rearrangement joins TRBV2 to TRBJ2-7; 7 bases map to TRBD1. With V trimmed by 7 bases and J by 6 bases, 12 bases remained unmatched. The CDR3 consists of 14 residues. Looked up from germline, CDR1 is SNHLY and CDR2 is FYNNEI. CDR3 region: CASINPPHRGEQYF. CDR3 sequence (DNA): TGTGCCAGCATCAACCCCCCCCACAGGGGCGAGCAGTACTTC. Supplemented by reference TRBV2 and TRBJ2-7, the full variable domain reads EPEVTQTPSHQVTQMGQEVILRCVPISNHLYFYWYRQILGQKVEFLVSFYNNEISEKSEIFDDQFSVERPDGSNFTLKIRSTKLEDSAMYFCASINPPHRGEQYFGPGTRLTVT.

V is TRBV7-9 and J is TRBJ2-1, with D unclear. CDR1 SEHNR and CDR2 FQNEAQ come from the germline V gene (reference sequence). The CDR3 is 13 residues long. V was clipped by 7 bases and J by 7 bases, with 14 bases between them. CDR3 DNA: TGTGCCAGCACCGAAAGGGAAAGGAATGAGCAGTTCTTC. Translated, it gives CASTERERNEQFF.

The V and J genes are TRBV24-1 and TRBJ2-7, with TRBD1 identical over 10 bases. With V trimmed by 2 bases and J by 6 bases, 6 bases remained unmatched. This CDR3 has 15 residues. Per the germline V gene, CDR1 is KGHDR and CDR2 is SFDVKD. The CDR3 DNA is TGTGCCACCAGTGATTCCAGACAGGGGGCGGGCGAGCAGTACTTC. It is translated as CATSDSRQGAGEQYF.

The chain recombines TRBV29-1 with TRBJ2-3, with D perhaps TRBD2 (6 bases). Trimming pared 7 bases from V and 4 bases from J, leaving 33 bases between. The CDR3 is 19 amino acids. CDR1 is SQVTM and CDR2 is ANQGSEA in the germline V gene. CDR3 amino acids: CSALRTGLIGGLVADTQYF. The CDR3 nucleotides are TGCAGCGCCCTCCGGACCGGACTGATAGGAGGGTTGGTGGCAGATACGCAGTATTTT.

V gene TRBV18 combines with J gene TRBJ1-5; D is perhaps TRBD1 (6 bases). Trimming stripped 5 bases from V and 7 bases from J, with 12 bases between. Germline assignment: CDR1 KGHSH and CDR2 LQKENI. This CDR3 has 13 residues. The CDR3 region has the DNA TGTGCCAGCTCATCGGACAGCGAACAGCCCCAGCATTTT. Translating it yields CASSSDSEQPQHF.

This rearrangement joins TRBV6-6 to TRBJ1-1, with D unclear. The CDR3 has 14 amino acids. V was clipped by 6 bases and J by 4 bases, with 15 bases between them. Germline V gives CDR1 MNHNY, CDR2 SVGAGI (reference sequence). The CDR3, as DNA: TGTGCCAGCAGACACCTGATTCTGGGCACTGAAGCTTTCTTT. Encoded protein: CASRHLILGTEAFF.

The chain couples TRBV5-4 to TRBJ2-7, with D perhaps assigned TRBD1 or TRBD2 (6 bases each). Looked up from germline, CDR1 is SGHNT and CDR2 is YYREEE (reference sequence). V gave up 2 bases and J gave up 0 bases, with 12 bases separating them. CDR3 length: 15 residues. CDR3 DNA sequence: TGTGCCAGCAGCTTCGGGGGCACCAACTCCTACGAGCAGTACTTC. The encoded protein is CASSFGGTNSYEQYF.

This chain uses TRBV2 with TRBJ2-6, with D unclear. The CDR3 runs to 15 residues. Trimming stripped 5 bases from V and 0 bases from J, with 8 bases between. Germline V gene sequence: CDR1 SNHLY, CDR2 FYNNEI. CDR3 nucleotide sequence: TGTGCCAGCAGTATATTACGCTCTGGGGCCAACGTCCTGACTTTC. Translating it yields CASSILRSGANVLTF.

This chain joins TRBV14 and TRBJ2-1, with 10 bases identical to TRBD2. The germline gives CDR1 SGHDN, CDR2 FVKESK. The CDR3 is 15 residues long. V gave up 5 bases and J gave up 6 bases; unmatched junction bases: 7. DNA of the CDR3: TGTGCCAGCAGCAAAGGGGCTAGCGGGAGCAATGAGCAGTTCTTC. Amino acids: CASSKGASGSNEQFF. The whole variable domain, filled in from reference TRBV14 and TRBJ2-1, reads EAGVTQFPSHSVIEKGQTVTLRCDPISGHDNLYWYRRVMGKEIKFLLHFVKESKQDESGMPNNRFLAERTGGTYSTLKVQPAELEDSGVYFCASSKGASGSNEQFFGPGTRLTVL.

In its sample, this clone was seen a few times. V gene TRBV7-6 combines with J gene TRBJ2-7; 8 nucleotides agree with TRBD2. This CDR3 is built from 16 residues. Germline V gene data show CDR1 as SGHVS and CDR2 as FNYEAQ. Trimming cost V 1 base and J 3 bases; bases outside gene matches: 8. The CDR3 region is CASSLGLAGLGYEQYF. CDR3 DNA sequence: TGTGCCAGCAGCTTAGGGCTAGCGGGTCTGGGCTACGAGCAGTACTTC.

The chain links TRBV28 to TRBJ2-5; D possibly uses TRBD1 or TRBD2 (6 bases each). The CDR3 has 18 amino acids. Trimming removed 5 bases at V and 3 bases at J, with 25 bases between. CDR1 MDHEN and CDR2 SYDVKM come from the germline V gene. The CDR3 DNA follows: TGTGCCAGCAGTCACATCGAGGGGGGCAGATTGTACGAAGAGACCCAGTACTTC. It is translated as CASSHIEGGRLYEETQYF. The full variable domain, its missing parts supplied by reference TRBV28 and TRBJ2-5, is DVKVTQSSRYLVKRTGEKVFLECVQDMDHENMFWYRQDPGLGLRLIYFSYDVKMKEKGDIPEGYSVSREKKERFSLILESASTNQTSMYLCASSHIEGGRLYEETQYFGPGTRLLVL.

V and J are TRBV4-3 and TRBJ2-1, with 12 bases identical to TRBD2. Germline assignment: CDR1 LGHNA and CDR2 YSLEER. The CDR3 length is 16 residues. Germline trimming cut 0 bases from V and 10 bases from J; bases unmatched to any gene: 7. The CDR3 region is CASSQDVTSGSREQFF. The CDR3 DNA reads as TGCGCCAGCAGCCAAGATGTGACTAGCGGGAGTAGGGAGCAGTTCTTC.

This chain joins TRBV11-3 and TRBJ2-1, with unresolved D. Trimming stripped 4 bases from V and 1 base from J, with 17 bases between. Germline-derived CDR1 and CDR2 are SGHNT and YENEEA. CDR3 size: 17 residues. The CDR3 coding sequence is TGTGCCAGCAGCTCCCCAGGTGGCAGCCCTTCCTACAATGAGCAGTTCTTC. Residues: CASSSPGGSPSYNEQFF.

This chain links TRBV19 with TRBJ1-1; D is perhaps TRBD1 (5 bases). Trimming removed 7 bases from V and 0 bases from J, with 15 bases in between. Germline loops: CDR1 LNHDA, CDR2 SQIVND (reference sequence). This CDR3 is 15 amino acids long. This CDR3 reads CASTLGRTLNTEAFF. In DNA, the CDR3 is TGTGCCAGTACCCTGGGACGGACCTTGAACACTGAAGCTTTCTTT.

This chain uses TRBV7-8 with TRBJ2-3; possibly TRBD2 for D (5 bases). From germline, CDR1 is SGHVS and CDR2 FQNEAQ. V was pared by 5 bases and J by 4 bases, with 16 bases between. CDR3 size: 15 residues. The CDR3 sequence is CASSPWTGSADTQYF. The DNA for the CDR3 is TGTGCCAGCAGCCCCTGGACGGGTAGCGCAGATACGCAGTATTTT.

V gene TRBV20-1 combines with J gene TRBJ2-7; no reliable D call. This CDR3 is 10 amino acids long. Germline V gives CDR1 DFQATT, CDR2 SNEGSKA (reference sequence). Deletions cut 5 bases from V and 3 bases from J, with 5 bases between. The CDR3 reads CSAFNYEQYF. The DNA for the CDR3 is TGCAGTGCTTTTAACTACGAGCAGTACTTC.

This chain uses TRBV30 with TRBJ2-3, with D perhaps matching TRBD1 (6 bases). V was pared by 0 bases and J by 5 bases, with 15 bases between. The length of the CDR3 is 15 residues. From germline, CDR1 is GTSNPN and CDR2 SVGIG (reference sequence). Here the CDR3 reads CAWSVRTRGGDTQYF. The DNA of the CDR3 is TGTGCCTGGAGTGTCCGGACCCGAGGGGGAGATACGCAGTATTTT.

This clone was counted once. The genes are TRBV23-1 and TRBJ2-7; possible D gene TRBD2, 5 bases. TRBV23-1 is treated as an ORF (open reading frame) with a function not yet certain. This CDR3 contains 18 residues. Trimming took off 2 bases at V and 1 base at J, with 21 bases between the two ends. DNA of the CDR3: TGCGCCAGCAGTCAACCCCGGAGGCGGACGCCCTTTTCCTACGAGCAGTACTTC. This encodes CASSQPRRRTPFSYEQYF.

CDR3 protein: CASSLPSVYEQYF. In DNA, the CDR3 is TGTGCCAGCAGCTTACCTAGCGTCTACGAGCAGTACTTC. The chain is built from TRBV7-9 and TRBJ2-7, with D tentatively TRBD2 (6 bases). The CDR3 extends over 13 amino acids. V was cut by 2 bases and J by 3 bases, with 8 bases left in between. Per germline, CDR1 SEHNR and CDR2 FQNEAQ (reference sequence).